The 21 T cell receptor beta chains given below trace back to one sample, sequenced in a study of sequential checkpoint blockade in melanoma. Profiling relied on immunoSEQ multiplex PCR, and the TCRdb table lists in-frame clones only, not all of them. This sample has approximately 5,300 clones, with about 73% found just once. Regarding treatment: randomized to nivolumab then ipilimumab (arm A) or the reverse (arm B). Specimen: CD8+ T cells sorted from blood (inferred from file names), collected from a patient given nivolumab and ipilimumab in sequence. These receptors originate from a human donor with melanoma.

In its sample, this clone was seen once. This rearrangement joins TRBV15 to TRBJ1-6; TRBD1 aligns across 7 bases. V trimming: 0 bases; J trimming: 8 bases; junction bases outside the gene matches: 4. The CDR3 is 15 amino acids. CDR1 is LNHNV and CDR2 is YYDKDF in the germline V gene (reference sequence). Here the CDR3 reads CATSRENRGYSPLHF. CDR3 in DNA: TGTGCCACCAGCAGAGAGAACAGGGGCTATTCACCCCTCCACTTT.

The chain is built from TRBV11-2 and TRBJ1-6; D is possibly TRBD1 (5 bases). Trimming removed 3 bases from V and 16 bases from J, with 19 bases in between. The CDR3 has 14 amino acids. Germline CDR1 SGHAT, CDR2 FQNNGV. The DNA of the CDR3 is TGTGCCAGCAGCTTCGGTGTGATAGGGGATGGACTCCACTTT. Amino acid sequence: CASSFGVIGDGLHF. The variable domain in full, with the rest retrieved from reference TRBV11-2 and TRBJ1-6, is EAGVAQSPRYKIIEKRQSVAFWCNPISGHATLYWYQQILGQGPKLLIQFQNNGVVDDSQLPKDRFSAERLKGVDSTLKIQPAKLEDSAVYLCASSFGVIGDGLHFGNGTRLTVT.

The chain joins TRBV27 to TRBJ1-1; the D gene is possibly TRBD1 (5 bases). Trimming stripped 6 bases from V and 5 bases from J, with 13 bases between. The CDR3 loop spans 13 amino acids. From germline, CDR1 is MNHEY and CDR2 SMNVEV (reference sequence). CDR3 sequence (DNA): TGTGCCAGCAGCGCGGGGGGTTGGACTGAAGCTTTCTTT. Translated, it gives CASSAGGWTEAFF.

The rearrangement uses TRBV27 and TRBJ1-1; 8 nucleotides agree with TRBD1. Germline CDR1 MNHEY, CDR2 SMNVEV (reference sequence). V gave up 6 bases and J gave up 5 bases; unmatched junction bases: 11. CDR3 length: 15 amino acids. The CDR3 region is CASRYINRGWTEAFF. The CDR3 bases are TGTGCCAGCAGATATATCAACAGGGGGTGGACTGAAGCTTTCTTT.

Points on this clone: Sequence at one end of the junction differs from germline and may be a read error. This sequence joins TRBV6-4 and TRBJ2-1; 10 nucleotides line up with TRBD2. CDR3 length: 14 amino acids. Germline V gene data show CDR1 as MRHNA and CDR2 as SNTAGT. CDR3 amino acids: CASSESSGSNERFF. As DNA, the CDR3 is TGTGCCAGCAGTGAGTCTAGCGGGAGTAATGAGCGGTTCTTC.

This sequence joins TRBV11-2 and TRBJ2-6; possibly TRBD1 for D (6 bases). Germline V gene lookup returns CDR1 SGHAT and CDR2 FQNNGV. The CDR3 has 18 residues. The germline V and J ends were trimmed by 5 bases and 0 bases, with 17 bases remaining between them. CDR3 nucleotide sequence: TGTGCCAGCAGCCCTCGGACAGCACCAAGCTCTGGGGCCAACGTCCTGACTTTC. This gives the protein CASSPRTAPSSGANVLTF.

The table lists this clone with a few counts. The V call is TRBV6-4, the J call TRBJ2-3, with 7 bases fitting TRBD1. Trimming cost V 2 bases and J 2 bases; bases outside gene matches: 7. The CDR3 runs to 16 residues. Germline values: CDR1 MRHNA, CDR2 SNTAGT. The CDR3 bases are TGTGCCAGCAGTGACGGGGCAGGGGGTTCCACAGATACGCAGTATTTT. Its protein is CASSDGAGGSTDTQYF.

The chain is built from TRBV6-5 and TRBJ2-1; D may be TRBD1 (5 bases). V dropped 7 bases and J dropped 0 bases, with 7 bases sitting between them. The CDR3 runs to 13 residues. Germline V gives CDR1 MNHEY, CDR2 SVGAGI. In DNA form, the CDR3 reads TGTGCCAGCAAGGGGATCTCCTACAATGAGCAGTTCTTC. Translation: CASKGISYNEQFF.

V is TRBV6-4 and J is TRBJ2-1; D perhaps matches TRBD2 (5 bases). From germline, CDR1 is MRHNA and CDR2 SNTAGT. The CDR3 has 13 amino acids. Trimming shortened V by 3 bases and J by 6 bases, and 9 bases separated the two germline ends. CDR3 nucleotides: TGTGCCAGCAGTGAATTGACTACCAATGAGCAGTTCTTC. Encoded protein: CASSELTTNEQFF.

This chain joins TRBV19 and TRBJ1-5; 7 nucleotides line up with TRBD1. The germline V gene encodes CDR1 LNHDA and CDR2 SQIVND (reference sequence). This CDR3 region has 14 residues. V trimming: 4 bases; J trimming: 8 bases; junction bases outside the gene matches: 8. For the CDR3, the DNA is TGTGCCAGTAGTAAAGGGACAGACTATAAGCCCCAGCATTTT. It translates to CASSKGTDYKPQHF.

This clone was picked up a small number of times. The chain is built from TRBV7-2 and TRBJ2-7, with D maybe TRBD2 (5 bases). V lost 4 bases and J 4 bases, leaving 26 bases between the germline ends. The CDR3 covers 18 residues. CDR1 SGHTA and CDR2 FQGNSA come from the germline V gene. The CDR3 sequence is CASSSFPGETASIYEQYF. Here the CDR3 DNA reads TGTGCCAGCAGCTCGTTCCCCGGGGAAACAGCCTCTATTTACGAGCAGTACTTC. Filled out from reference TRBV7-2 and TRBJ2-7, the complete variable domain reads GAGVSQSPSNKVTEKGKDVELRCDPISGHTALYWYRQSLGQGLEFLIYFQGNSAPDKSGLPSDRFSAERTGGSVSTLTIQRTQQEDSAVYLCASSSFPGETASIYEQYFGPGTRLTVT.

This chain uses TRBV7-8 with TRBJ2-5, with TRBD1 matching over 8 bases. Germline CDR1 is SGHVS and CDR2 is FQNEAQ. There are 14 residues in the CDR3. Trimming cost V 4 bases and J 8 bases; bases outside gene matches: 9. The CDR3 nucleotides read TGTGCCAGCAGCTCGGACAGGGACCCCGAAACCCAGTACTTC. It codes for CASSSDRDPETQYF.

Regarding this clone: The same CDR3 arises from other DNA sequences in this sample as well. The gene calls are TRBV9 and TRBJ1-2, with D hard to call. Trimming left V 0 bases short and J 4 bases short, with 7 bases between. The germline gives CDR1 SGDLS, CDR2 YYNGEE. This CDR3 is built from 13 residues. The CDR3 DNA reads as TGTGCCAGCAGCGTAGTGGCTGGCTATGGCTACACCTTC. Protein sequence: CASSVVAGYGYTF.

This chain links TRBV6-5 with TRBJ2-7; a weak D match, TRBD2 (5 bases). The CDR3 covers 13 residues. The ends were cut back, 4 bases at V and 3 bases at J, with 10 bases in the middle. CDR1 and CDR2 from the germline V gene are MNHEY and SVGAGI. The DNA of the CDR3 is TGTGCCAGCAGTTCGCTCACTAGCTACGAGCAGTACTTC. Its translation: CASSSLTSYEQYF.

This chain links TRBV4-1 with TRBJ1-5; TRBD1 aligns across 9 bases. Germline loops: CDR1 MGHRA, CDR2 YSYEKL. The junction had 14 bases not matched to a gene; V was cut back by 8 bases and J by 6 bases. This CDR3 has 16 amino acids. CDR3 residues: CASQPQPGQGIQPQHF. In DNA, the CDR3 is TGCGCCAGCCAGCCCCAGCCGGGACAGGGCATTCAGCCCCAGCATTTT.

J is TRBJ1-2 and V is TRBV29-1, with a weak D call TRBD1 (5 bases). The CDR3 sequence is 13 residues long. The V gene's germline CDR1 is SQVTM and CDR2 ANQGSEA. Trimming pared 7 bases from V and 3 bases from J, leaving 15 bases between. The CDR3 sequence is CSALGGNDYGYTF. The CDR3 region has the DNA TGCAGCGCCCTGGGGGGGAATGACTATGGCTACACCTTC.

The chain links TRBV6-1 to TRBJ2-7, with D unclear. This CDR3 region has 14 residues. The ends were cut back, 0 bases at V and 2 bases at J, with 8 bases in the middle. Germline CDR1 MNHNS, CDR2 SASEGT. CDR3 sequence (DNA): TGTGCCAGCAGTGAAGCTGAGGTTCCCTACGAGCAGTACTTC. Protein product: CASSEAEVPYEQYF.

The chain links TRBV7-9 to TRBJ2-7; D gene ambiguous. Germline V lookup: CDR1 SEHNR, CDR2 FQNEAQ (reference sequence). This CDR3 has 16 residues. The ends were cut back, 5 bases at V and 3 bases at J, with 20 bases in the middle. The CDR3 bases are TGTGCCAGCAGCCATCCCCTGGCGCAGGTGAGCTACGAGCAGTACTTC. Translation gives CASSHPLAQVSYEQYF.

The chain uses TRBV11-2 and TRBJ2-5; 9 nucleotides align to TRBD1. The tail of the sequence fits TRBJ2-7 better, so the J call may be wrong. The CDR3 is 14 residues long. Germline assignment: CDR1 SGHAT and CDR2 FQNNGV. This CDR3 reads CASSYGDREYEQYF. DNA of the CDR3: TGTGCCAGCAGCTATGGGGACAGGGAGTACGAGCAGTACTTC.

The chain couples TRBV9 to TRBJ2-7; 12 bases map to TRBD2. V shed 3 bases, J shed 5 bases, and the junction held 6 bases outside the gene matches. This CDR3 has 15 residues. The germline V gene encodes CDR1 SGDLS and CDR2 YYNGEE. This CDR3 reads CASSATGLAGNEQYF. The CDR3 DNA is TGTGCCAGCAGCGCCACTGGACTAGCGGGAAACGAGCAGTACTTC.

J is TRBJ2-7 and V is TRBV27, with TRBD1 identical over 9 bases. The CDR3 runs to 14 residues. V dropped 5 bases and J dropped 5; count of bases not matched to a gene: 7. CDR1 is MNHEY and CDR2 is SMNVEV in the germline V gene (reference sequence). The CDR3 coding sequence is TGTGCCAGCAGTCTTACAGGGGGCAAGAACGAGCAGTACTTC. Translation gives CASSLTGGKNEQYF.